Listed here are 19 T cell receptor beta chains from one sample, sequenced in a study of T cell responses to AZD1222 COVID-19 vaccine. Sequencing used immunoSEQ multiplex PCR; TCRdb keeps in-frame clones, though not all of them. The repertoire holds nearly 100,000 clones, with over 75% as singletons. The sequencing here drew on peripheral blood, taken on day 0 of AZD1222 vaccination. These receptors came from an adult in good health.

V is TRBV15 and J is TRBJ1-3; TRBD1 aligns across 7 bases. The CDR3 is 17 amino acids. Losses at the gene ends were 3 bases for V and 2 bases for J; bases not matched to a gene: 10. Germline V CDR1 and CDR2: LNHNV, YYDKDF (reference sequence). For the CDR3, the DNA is TGTGCCACCAGCAGCGCTGGACAGGAACTTACTGGAAACACCATATATTTT. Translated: CATSSAGQELTGNTIYF.

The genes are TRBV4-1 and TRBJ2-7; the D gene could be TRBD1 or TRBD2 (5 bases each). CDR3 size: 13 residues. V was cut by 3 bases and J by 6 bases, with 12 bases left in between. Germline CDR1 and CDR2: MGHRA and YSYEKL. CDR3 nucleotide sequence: TGCGCCAGCAGCCACCCAGGGACGGCCGAGCAGTACTTC. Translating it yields CASSHPGTAEQYF.

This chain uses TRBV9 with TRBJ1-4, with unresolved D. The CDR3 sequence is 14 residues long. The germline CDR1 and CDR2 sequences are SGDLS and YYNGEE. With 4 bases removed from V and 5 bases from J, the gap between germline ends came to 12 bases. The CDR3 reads CASSMDGGNEKLFF. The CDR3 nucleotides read TGTGCCAGCAGCATGGACGGAGGAAATGAAAAACTGTTTTTT.

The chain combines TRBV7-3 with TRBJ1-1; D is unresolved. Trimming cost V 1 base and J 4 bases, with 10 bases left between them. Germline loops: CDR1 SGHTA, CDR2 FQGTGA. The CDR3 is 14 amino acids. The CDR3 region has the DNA TGTGCCAGCAGCTTAATGGGGTTGGGCACTGAAGCTTTCTTT. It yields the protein CASSLMGLGTEAFF. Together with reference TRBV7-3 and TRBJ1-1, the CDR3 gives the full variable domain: GAGVSQTPSNKVTEKGKYVELRCDPISGHTALYWYRQSLGQGPEFLIYFQGTGAADDSGLPNDRFFAVRPEGSVSTLKIQRTERGDSAVYLCASSLMGLGTEAFFGQGTRLTVV.

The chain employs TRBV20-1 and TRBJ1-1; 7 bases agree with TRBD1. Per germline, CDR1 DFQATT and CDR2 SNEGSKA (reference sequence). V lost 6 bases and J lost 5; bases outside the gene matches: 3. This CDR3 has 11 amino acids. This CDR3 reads CSAGGRTEAFF. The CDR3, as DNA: TGCAGTGCAGGGGGCAGAACTGAAGCTTTCTTT.

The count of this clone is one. Written as DNA, the CDR3 is TGTGCCAGCTCTGACAGGGGGAATCTGAACACTGAAGCTTTCTTT. It codes for CASSDRGNLNTEAFF. The chain is built from TRBV11-3 and TRBJ1-1, with 9 bases that match TRBD1. V trimming: 8 bases; J trimming: 0 bases; junction bases outside the gene matches: 7. Per the germline V gene, CDR1 is SGHNT and CDR2 is YENEEA. The CDR3 sequence is 15 residues long.

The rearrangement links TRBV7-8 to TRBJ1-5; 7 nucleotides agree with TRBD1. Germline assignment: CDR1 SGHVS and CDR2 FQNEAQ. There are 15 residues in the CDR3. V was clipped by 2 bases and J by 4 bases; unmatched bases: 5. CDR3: CASSLFSGGNQPQHF. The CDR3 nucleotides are TGTGCCAGCAGCTTATTCTCAGGGGGTAATCAGCCCCAGCATTTT.

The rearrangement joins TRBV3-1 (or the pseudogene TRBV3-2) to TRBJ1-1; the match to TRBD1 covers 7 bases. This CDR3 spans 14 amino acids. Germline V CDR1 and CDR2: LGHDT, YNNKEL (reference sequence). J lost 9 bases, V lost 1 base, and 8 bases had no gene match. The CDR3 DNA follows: TGTGCCAGCAGCCAAGGGGGGAAGGGGGCTCAAGCTTTCTTT. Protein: CASSQGGKGAQAFF.

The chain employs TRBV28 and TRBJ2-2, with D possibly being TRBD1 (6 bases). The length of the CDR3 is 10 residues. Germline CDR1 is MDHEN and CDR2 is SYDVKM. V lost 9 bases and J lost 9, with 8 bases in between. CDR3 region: CASGGWELFF. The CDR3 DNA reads TGTGCCAGTGGGGGCTGGGAGCTGTTTTTT.

This CDR3 reads CASSSRQGRNTEAFF. CDR3 bases: TGTGCCAGTAGTTCCCGACAGGGCCGGAACACTGAAGCTTTCTTT. The chain carries TRBV19 and TRBJ1-1; the match to TRBD1 covers 7 bases. There are 15 residues in the CDR3. After removal of 5 bases from V and 1 base from J, the junction contained 7 bases not matched to a gene. Germline-derived CDR1 and CDR2 are LNHDA and SQIVND (reference sequence).

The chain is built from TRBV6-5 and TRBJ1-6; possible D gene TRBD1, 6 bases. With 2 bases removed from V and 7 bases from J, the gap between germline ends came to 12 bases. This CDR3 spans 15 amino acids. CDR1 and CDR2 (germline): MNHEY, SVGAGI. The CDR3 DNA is TGTGCCAGCAGTTACACGACAGGATCGAATTCACCCCTCCACTTT. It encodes CASSYTTGSNSPLHF.

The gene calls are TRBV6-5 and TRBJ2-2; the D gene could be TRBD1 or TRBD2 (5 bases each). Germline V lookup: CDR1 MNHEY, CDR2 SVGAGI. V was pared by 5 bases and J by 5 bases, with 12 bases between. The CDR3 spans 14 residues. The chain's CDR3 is CASSRDDQTGELFF. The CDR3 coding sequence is TGTGCCAGCAGTCGGGACGACCAAACCGGGGAGCTGTTTTTT.

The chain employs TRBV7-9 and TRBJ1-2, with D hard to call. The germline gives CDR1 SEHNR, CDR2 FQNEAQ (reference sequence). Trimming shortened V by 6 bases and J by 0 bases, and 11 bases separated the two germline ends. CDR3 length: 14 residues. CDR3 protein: CASSLGSANYGYTF. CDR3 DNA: TGTGCCAGCAGTCTAGGTTCAGCTAACTATGGCTACACCTTC.

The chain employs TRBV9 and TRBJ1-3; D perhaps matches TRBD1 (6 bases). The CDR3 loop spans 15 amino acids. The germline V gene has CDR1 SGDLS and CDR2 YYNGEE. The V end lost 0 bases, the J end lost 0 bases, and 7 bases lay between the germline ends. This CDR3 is CASSVGQDSGNTIYF. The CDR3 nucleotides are TGTGCCAGCAGCGTAGGACAGGACTCTGGAAACACCATATATTTT.

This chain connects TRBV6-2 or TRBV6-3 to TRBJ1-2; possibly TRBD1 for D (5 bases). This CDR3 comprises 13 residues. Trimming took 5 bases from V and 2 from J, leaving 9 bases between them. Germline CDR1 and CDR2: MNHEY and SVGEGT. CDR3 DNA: TGTGCCAGCAGTCTGGACATGAACTATGGCTACACCTTC. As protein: CASSLDMNYGYTF.

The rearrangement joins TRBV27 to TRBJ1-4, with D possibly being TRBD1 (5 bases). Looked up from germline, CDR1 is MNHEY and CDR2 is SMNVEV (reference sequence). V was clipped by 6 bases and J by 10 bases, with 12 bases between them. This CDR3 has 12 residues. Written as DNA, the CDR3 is TGTGCCAGCAGCCCCGGGGGGATAAAACTGTTTTTT. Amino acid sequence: CASSPGGIKLFF.

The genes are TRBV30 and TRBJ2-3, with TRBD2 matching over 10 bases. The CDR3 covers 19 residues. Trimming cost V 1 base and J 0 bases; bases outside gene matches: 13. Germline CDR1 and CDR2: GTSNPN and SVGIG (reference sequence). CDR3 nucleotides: TGTGCCTGGAGTGCCTTCCGACTAGCGGGTGCTACTAGCACAGATACGCAGTATTTT. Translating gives CAWSAFRLAGATSTDTQYF.

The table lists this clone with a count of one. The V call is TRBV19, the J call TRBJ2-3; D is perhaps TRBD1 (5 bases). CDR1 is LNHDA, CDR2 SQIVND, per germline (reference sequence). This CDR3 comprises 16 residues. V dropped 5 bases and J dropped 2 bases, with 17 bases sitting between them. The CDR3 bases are TGTGCCAGTAGTCTAAGAGGACAATTACCCACAGATACGCAGTATTTT. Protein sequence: CASSLRGQLPTDTQYF.

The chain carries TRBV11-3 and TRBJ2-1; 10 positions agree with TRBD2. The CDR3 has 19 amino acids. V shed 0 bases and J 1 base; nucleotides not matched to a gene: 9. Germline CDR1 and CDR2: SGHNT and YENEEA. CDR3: CASSLDLTSGVGSYNEQFF. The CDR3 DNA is TGTGCCAGCAGCTTAGACCTCACTAGCGGGGTAGGGTCCTACAATGAGCAGTTCTTC.